These T cell receptor beta chains were read from a single sample in a study of sequential checkpoint blockade in melanoma. This table comes from immunoSEQ multiplex PCR, and its TCRdb copy is limited to in-frame clones, with some not included. The sample holds about 3,400 clones; about 20% are singletons and the top ten take roughly 8.2%. Sequenced material: tumor tissue (inferred from file names), taken from a patient given nivolumab and ipilimumab in sequence. These receptors all stem from a human donor with melanoma. Both conserved end residues are part of each CDR3. A D gene is named only where the DNA matches it firmly. Where a row states a size, it is once, few, many or the class of an expanded clone; other rows omit it.

j_call	clone_size	v_call	d_call	cdr3_aa	cdr3_nt
TRBJ1-1	medium-sized	TRBV6-8	NA	CASSRGASTEAFF	TGTGCCAGCAGCAGGGGTGCCAGCACTGAAGCTTTCTTT
TRBJ1-5	many	TRBV11-3	TRBD1	CASSPQGGYQPQHF	TGTGCCAGCAGCCCACAGGGGGGGTATCAGCCCCAGCATTTT
TRBJ1-1	medium-sized	TRBV9	NA	CASSPWEGRLNTEAFF	TGTGCCAGCAGCCCTTGGGAAGGCAGACTGAACACTGAAGCTTTCTTT
TRBJ2-2	medium-sized	TRBV6-8	NA	CASRADTGELFF	TGTGCCTCCAGGGCGGACACCGGGGAGCTGTTTTTT
TRBJ2-7	once	TRBV14	NA	CASSQVWGAHYEQYF	TGTGCCAGCAGCCAAGTCTGGGGGGCCCACTACGAGCAGTACTTC
TRBJ2-3	few	TRBV11-3	TRBD2	CASSTGTSGVTDTQYF	TGTGCCAGCAGCACCGGGACTAGCGGGGTCACAGATACGCAGTATTTT
TRBJ2-7	NA	TRBV2	NA	CASTHGASPYEQYF	TGTGCCAGCACCCACGGCGCATCTCCCTACGAGCAGTACTTC
TRBJ2-7	few	TRBV11-3	TRBD2	CASSLVGRGDEQYF	TGTGCCAGCAGCTTAGTTGGGCGGGGGGACGAGCAGTACTTC
TRBJ1-4	NA	TRBV18	NA	CASSPGHHDEKLFF	TGTGCCAGCTCACCGGGACATCACGATGAAAAACTGTTTTTT
TRBJ1-2	many	TRBV11-3	TRBD1	CASSLVSGRGHGYTF	TGTGCCAGCAGCTTGGTGTCCGGCAGGGGGCATGGCTACACCTTC
TRBJ2-1	NA	TRBV6-8	NA	CASSYLRGADSNEQFF	TGTGCCAGCAGTTACCTCAGGGGGGCAGACTCCAATGAGCAGTTCTTC
TRBJ2-7	NA	TRBV29-1	NA	CSVGGGGKLPHEQYF	TGCAGCGTTGGAGGTGGTGGGAAATTACCTCACGAGCAGTACTTC
TRBJ1-3	medium-sized	TRBV11-3	NA	CASSPRAVGNTIYF	TGTGCCAGCAGCCCTAGGGCCGTGGGAAACACCATATATTTT
TRBJ2-7	NA	TRBV19	NA	CASSQYLGGVDSYEQYF	TGTGCCAGTAGTCAATATCTTGGGGGAGTGGATTCCTACGAGCAGTACTTC
TRBJ2-1	medium-sized	TRBV6-8	NA	CASSHARGRGIHNEQFF	TGTGCCAGCAGTCACGCCCGGGGCCGCGGTATCCACAATGAGCAGTTCTTC
TRBJ2-5	few	TRBV6-8	NA	CASSPGGLIQETQYF	TGTGCCAGCAGTCCGGGTGGCTTGATCCAAGAGACCCAGTACTTC
TRBJ2-6	few	TRBV14	NA	CASSRSTTLLPGANVLTF	TGTGCCAGCAGCCGATCGACCACATTACTCCCTGGGGCCAACGTCCTGACTTTC
TRBJ2-3	NA	TRBV19	NA	CASSSTGVSDTQYF	TGTGCCAGTAGTTCCACGGGGGTTTCAGATACGCAGTATTTT
TRBJ2-2	medium-sized	TRBV11-3	NA	CASSLRTGWNGELFF	TGTGCCAGCAGCCTACGGACGGGCTGGAACGGGGAGCTGTTTTTT
TRBJ1-6	NA	TRBV30	NA	CAWGRGGGGDSPLHF	TGTGCCTGGGGAAGAGGGGGTGGGGGCGATTCACCCCTCCACTTT
TRBJ1-1	large	TRBV11-3	NA	CASSLDGQYTEAFF	TGTGCCAGCAGCTTAGATGGACAGTACACTGAAGCTTTCTTT
TRBJ2-3	NA	TRBV12-5	NA	CASGLADTQYF	TGTGCTAGTGGTTTGGCAGATACGCAGTATTTT
TRBJ1-1	many	TRBV7-1	NA	CASSPYRETEAFF	TGTGCCAGCAGCCCGTACAGGGAAACTGAAGCTTTCTTT
TRBJ2-5	few	TRBV9	TRBD1	CASSLDRGLGETQYF	TGTGCCAGCAGCCTGGACAGGGGGCTTGGGGAGACCCAGTACTTC
TRBJ2-2	many	TRBV11-3	NA	CASSFTGQPNTGELFF	TGTGCCAGCAGCTTTACCGGACAGCCGAACACCGGGGAGCTGTTTTTT
TRBJ2-2	NA	TRBV11-3	NA	CASSLTGGYNTGELFF	TGTGCCAGCAGCTTAACGGGGGGCTATAACACCGGGGAGCTGTTTTTT
TRBJ1-6	NA	TRBV18	NA	CASSPTTVRNSPLHF	TGTGCCAGCTCACCCACGACCGTTCGGAATTCACCCCTCCACTTT
TRBJ2-5	medium-sized	TRBV11-3	NA	CASSFQQGRETQYF	TGTGCCAGCAGCTTCCAACAGGGAAGAGAGACCCAGTACTTC
TRBJ2-5	many	TRBV11-3	NA	CASSLGLGGETQYF	TGTGCCAGCAGCCTGGGTTTAGGGGGAGAGACCCAGTACTTC
TRBJ2-3	medium-sized	TRBV9	TRBD2	CASSAPSGGGTDTQYF	TGTGCCAGCAGCGCACCTAGCGGGGGGGGCACAGATACGCAGTATTTT
TRBJ2-3	NA	TRBV30	TRBD2	CAWKAGGIDTQYF	TGTGCCTGGAAGGCGGGGGGAATAGATACGCAGTATTTT
TRBJ2-7	NA	TRBV18	NA	CASSPGTDSYEQYF	TGTGCCAGCTCACCAGGGACTGACTCCTACGAGCAGTACTTC
TRBJ1-1	medium-sized	TRBV6-8	NA	CASSDRKGGEAFF	TGTGCCAGCAGTGACCGAAAGGGGGGTGAAGCTTTCTTT
TRBJ2-7	few	TRBV9	TRBD1	CASKGQGVAYEQYF	TGTGCCAGCAAGGGACAGGGTGTCGCCTACGAGCAGTACTTC
TRBJ2-3	medium-sized	TRBV6-8	TRBD2	CASSSGGPKGTQYF	TGTGCCAGCAGCAGCGGGGGGCCAAAAGGTACGCAGTATTTT
TRBJ2-5	NA	TRBV12-5	NA	CASGAGQRETQYF	TGTGCTAGTGGTGCGGGACAGAGGGAGACCCAGTACTTC
TRBJ1-4	large	TRBV11-3	TRBD1	CASSWDRDATNEKLFF	TGTGCCAGCAGCTGGGACAGGGATGCAACTAATGAAAAACTGTTTTTT
TRBJ2-5	NA	TRBV12-5	NA	CASGSPSGPGWLVFQETQYF	TGTGCTAGTGGTTCCCCGTCCGGACCGGGTTGGCTTGTATTCCAAGAGACCCAGTACTTC
TRBJ2-2	NA	TRBV30	TRBD1	CAYNTGGFGELFF	TGTGCCTACAACACAGGGGGCTTCGGGGAGCTGTTTTTT
TRBJ2-1	NA	TRBV29-1	TRBD2	CSVSGGAYNEQFF	TGCAGCGTCAGCGGGGGGGCCTACAATGAGCAGTTCTTC
TRBJ2-5	many	TRBV11-3	NA	CASSIGSRVGETQYF	TGTGCCAGCAGCATCGGCTCAAGGGTAGGAGAGACCCAGTACTTC
TRBJ1-6	few	TRBV6-8	NA	CASNADYNSPLHF	TGTGCCAGCAACGCGGACTATAATTCACCCCTCCACTTT
TRBJ1-6	NA	TRBV30	NA	CAWRGLGTSPLHF	TGTGCCTGGAGAGGGTTGGGGACTTCACCCCTCCACTTT
TRBJ1-5	NA	TRBV19	NA	CASSSSGTRNQPQHF	TGTGCCAGTAGTTCATCCGGGACACGCAATCAGCCCCAGCATTTT
TRBJ1-1	few	TRBV12-5	TRBD1	CASTKSGGGEAFF	TGTGCCAGCACCAAATCAGGGGGGGGTGAAGCTTTCTTT
TRBJ1-5	few	TRBV30	NA	CAWTEQTGTKPQHF	TGTGCCTGGACCGAACAGACAGGAACGAAGCCCCAGCATTTT
TRBJ1-5	NA	TRBV6-8	NA	CASSPRLGGNQPQHF	TGTGCCAGCAGCCCCCGCCTAGGGGGCAATCAGCCCCAGCATTTT
TRBJ1-6	few	TRBV6-8	NA	CASSDQGQGNSPLHF	TGTGCCAGCAGTGACCAGGGGCAGGGAAATTCACCCCTCCACTTT
TRBJ2-5	NA	TRBV19	NA	CASSIVQGAETQYF	TGTGCCAGTAGTATCGTCCAGGGAGCGGAGACCCAGTACTTC
TRBJ2-3	medium-sized	TRBV11-3	TRBD2	CASSQGTSGEDTQYF	TGTGCCAGCAGCCAAGGGACTAGCGGGGAGGATACGCAGTATTTT
TRBJ2-6	many	TRBV9	TRBD1	CASSEAGTGARNSGANVLTF	TGTGCCAGCAGTGAAGCCGGGACAGGGGCTCGAAACTCTGGGGCCAACGTCCTGACTTTC
TRBJ2-7	few	TRBV9	TRBD1	CATNSGQGIYEQYF	TGTGCCACCAATTCGGGACAGGGAATCTACGAGCAGTACTTC
TRBJ1-5	NA	TRBV28	NA	CASSLFRVANQPQHF	TGTGCCAGCAGTTTATTCAGGGTGGCCAATCAGCCCCAGCATTTT
TRBJ2-5	NA	TRBV30	NA	CAWGLGLETQYF	TGTGCCTGGGGACTCGGCCTTGAGACCCAGTACTTC
TRBJ1-2	NA	TRBV19	NA	CASSNTGTGNYGYTF	TGTGCCAGTAGCAACACAGGGACGGGGAACTATGGCTACACCTTC
TRBJ1-6	medium-sized	TRBV11-3	NA	CASSPPLEGSPLHF	TGTGCCAGCAGCCCGCCCTTGGAGGGGTCACCCCTCCACTTT
TRBJ2-1	NA	TRBV6-8	NA	CASSYSTVHNEQFF	TGTGCCAGCAGTTACTCAACGGTACACAATGAGCAGTTCTTC
TRBJ2-1	NA	TRBV11-3	TRBD2	CASSLIGTSGYNEQFF	TGTGCCAGCAGCTTAATAGGGACTAGCGGCTACAATGAGCAGTTCTTC
TRBJ2-5	NA	TRBV19	NA	CASSISGKETQYF	TGTGCCAGTAGTATTTCCGGAAAAGAGACCCAGTACTTC